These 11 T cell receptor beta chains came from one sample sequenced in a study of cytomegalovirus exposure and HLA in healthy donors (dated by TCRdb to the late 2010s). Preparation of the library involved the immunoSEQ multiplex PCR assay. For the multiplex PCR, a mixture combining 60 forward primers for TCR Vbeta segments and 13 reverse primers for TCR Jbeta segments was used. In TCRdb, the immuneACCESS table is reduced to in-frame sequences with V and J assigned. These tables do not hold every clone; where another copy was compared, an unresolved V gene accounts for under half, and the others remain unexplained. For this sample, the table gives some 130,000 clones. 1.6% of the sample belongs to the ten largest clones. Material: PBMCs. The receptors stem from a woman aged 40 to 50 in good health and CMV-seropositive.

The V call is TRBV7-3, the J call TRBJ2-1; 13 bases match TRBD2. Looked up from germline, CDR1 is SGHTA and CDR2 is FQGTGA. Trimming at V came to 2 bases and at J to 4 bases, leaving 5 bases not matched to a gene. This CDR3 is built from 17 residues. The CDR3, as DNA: TGTGCCAGCAGCTTAGGGACTAGCGGGACGATATACAATGAGCAGTTCTTC. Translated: CASSLGTSGTIYNEQFF. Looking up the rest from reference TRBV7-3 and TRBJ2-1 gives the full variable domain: GAGVSQTPSNKVTEKGKYVELRCDPISGHTALYWYRQSLGQGPEFLIYFQGTGAADDSGLPNDRFFAVRPEGSVSTLKIQRTERGDSAVYLCASSLGTSGTIYNEQFFGPGTRLTVL.

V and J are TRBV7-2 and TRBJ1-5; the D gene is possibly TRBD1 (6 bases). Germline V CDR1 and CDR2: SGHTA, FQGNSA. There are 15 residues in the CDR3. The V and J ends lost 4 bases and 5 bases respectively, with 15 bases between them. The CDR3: CASSSTGTHHQPQHF. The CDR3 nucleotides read TGTGCCAGCAGCTCCACCGGGACACATCATCAGCCCCAGCATTTT.

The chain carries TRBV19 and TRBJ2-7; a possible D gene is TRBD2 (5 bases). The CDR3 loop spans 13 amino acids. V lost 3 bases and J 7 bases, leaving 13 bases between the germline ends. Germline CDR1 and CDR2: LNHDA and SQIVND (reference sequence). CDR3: CASSMSGSDEQYF. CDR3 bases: TGTGCCAGTAGTATGAGCGGCTCGGATGAGCAGTACTTC. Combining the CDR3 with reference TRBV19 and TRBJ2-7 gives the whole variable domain DGGITQSPKYLFRKEGQNVTLSCEQNLNHDAMYWYRQDPGQGLRLIYYSQIVNDFQKGDIAEGYSVSREKKESFPLTVTSAQKNPTAFYLCASSMSGSDEQYFGPGTRLTVT.

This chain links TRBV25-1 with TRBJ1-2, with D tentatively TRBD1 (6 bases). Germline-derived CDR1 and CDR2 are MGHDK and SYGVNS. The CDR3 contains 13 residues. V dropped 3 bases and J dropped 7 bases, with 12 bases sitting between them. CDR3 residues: CASSDHRATGYTF. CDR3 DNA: TGTGCCAGCAGTGACCACAGGGCGACTGGCTACACCTTC.

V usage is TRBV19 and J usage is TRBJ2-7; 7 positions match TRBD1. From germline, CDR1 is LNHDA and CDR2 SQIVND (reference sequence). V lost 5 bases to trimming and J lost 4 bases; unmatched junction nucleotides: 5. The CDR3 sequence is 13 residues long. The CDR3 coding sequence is TGTGCCAGTAGTGCACCAGGGGGTTACGAGCAGTACTTC. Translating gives CASSAPGGYEQYF.

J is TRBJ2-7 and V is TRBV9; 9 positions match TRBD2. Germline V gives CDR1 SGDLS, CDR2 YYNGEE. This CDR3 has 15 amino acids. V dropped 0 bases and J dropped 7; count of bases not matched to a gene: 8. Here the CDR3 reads CASSVGFAGGHEQYF. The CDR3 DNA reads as TGTGCCAGCAGCGTAGGTTTTGCGGGAGGGCATGAGCAGTACTTC.

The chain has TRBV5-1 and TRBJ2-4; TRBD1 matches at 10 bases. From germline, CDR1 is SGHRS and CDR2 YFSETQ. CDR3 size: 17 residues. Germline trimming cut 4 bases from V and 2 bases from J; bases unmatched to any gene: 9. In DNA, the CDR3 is TGCGCCAGCAGCCGGGACAGGGGAGGGATGACCAAAAACATTCAGTACTTC. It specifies CASSRDRGGMTKNIQYF.

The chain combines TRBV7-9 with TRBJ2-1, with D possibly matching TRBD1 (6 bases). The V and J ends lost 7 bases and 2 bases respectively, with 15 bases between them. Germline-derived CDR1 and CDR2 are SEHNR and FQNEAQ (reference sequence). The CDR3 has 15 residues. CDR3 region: CASIPHGGAYNEQFF. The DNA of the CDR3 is TGTGCCAGCATTCCCCATGGGGGCGCCTACAATGAGCAGTTCTTC.

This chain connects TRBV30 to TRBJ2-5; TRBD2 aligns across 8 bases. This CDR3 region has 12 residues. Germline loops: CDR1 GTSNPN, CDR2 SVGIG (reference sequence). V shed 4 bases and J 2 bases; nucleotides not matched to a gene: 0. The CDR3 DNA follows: TGTGCCTGGACTAGCGGGCAAGAGACCCAGTACTTC. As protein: CAWTSGQETQYF.

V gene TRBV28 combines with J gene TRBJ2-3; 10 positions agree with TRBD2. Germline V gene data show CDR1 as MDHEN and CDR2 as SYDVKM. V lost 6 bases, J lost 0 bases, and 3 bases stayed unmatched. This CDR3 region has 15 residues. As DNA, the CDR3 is TGTGCCAGCAGACTAGCGGGGACTAGCACAGATACGCAGTATTTT. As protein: CASRLAGTSTDTQYF.

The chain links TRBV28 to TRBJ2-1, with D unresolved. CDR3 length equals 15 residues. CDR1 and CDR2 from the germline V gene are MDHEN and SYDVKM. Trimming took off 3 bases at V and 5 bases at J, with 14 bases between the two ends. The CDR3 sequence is CASSFSGYLDNEQFF. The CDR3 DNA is TGTGCCAGCAGTTTCTCCGGGTACCTCGACAATGAGCAGTTCTTC.